This entry concerns a single T cell receptor (beta chain). Its antigen is as yet unknown. This CDR3 contains 16 residues. Trimming took off 6 bases at V and 3 bases at J, with 21 bases between the two ends. CDR1 MDHEN and CDR2 SYDVKM come from the germline V gene. The sample comes from a study of molecular identifiers for immune sequencing clone quantification. CD8+CD4-CCR7+CD45RA+ sorting gave the naive CD8 T cells. General study points: For effector cells, clones above 20 RNA copies held over 97% of molecules; for naive cells, under 1%.

Previously described methods and listed TCR primers were used for bulk TCR libraries. TCRdb fed the PCR reads into MiXCR, producing one record per CDR3 protein. The table has nearly 55,000 distinct CDR3 sequences, about a third seen once. The clonotype was recovered from a human donor in good health. Some libraries in this study had Jurkat cell RNA spiked in. The sample was naive CD8+ T cells from blood, with Jurkat cell RNA spiked in. Regarding subset: FACS-sorted CD8+CD4-CCR7+CD45RA+ naive T cells. The rearrangement joins TRBV28 to TRBJ2-7, with D possibly matching TRBD2 (6 bases). CDR3 region: CASRLGREWAGYEQYF. CDR3 nucleotides: TGTGCCAGCAGATTAGGCCGGGAGTGGGCAGGCTACGAGCAGTACTTC.